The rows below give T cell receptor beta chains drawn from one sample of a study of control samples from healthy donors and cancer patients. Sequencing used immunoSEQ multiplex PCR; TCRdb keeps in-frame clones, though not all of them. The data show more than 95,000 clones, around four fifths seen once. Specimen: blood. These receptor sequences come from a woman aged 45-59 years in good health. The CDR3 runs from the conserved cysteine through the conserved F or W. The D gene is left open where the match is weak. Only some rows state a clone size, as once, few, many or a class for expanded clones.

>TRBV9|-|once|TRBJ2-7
TGTGCCAGCAGCGTGAGGGGAGTAGGTGAGCAGTACTTC
CASSVRGVGEQYF
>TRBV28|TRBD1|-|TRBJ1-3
TGTGCCAGCAGTGCTCTCGGGACAGGGGGTCGAAACACCATATATTTT
CASSALGTGGRNTIYF
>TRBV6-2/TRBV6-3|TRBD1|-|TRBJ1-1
TGTGCCAGCAGTCCAGGGGGGAACACTGAAGCTTTCTTT
CASSPGGNTEAFF
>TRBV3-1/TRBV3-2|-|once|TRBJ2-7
TGTGCCAGCAGCGAAACACAGGGCTCCTACGAGCAGTACTTC
CASSETQGSYEQYF
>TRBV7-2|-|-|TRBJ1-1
TGTGCCAGCAGCCCGAGGGCACCAGGAAAGAACACTGAAGCTTTCTTT
CASSPRAPGKNTEAFF
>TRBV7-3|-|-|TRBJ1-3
TGTGCCAGCAGCTTAACCCCCCCAGGCCGCTCTGGAAACACCATATATTTT
CASSLTPPGRSGNTIYF
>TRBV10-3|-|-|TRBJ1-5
TGTGCCATCAGTGAGCGGACGGTGGACCAGCCCCAGCATTTT
CAISERTVDQPQHF
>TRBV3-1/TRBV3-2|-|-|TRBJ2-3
TGTGCCAGCAGCCAAGATCTAGCGTCGGGAGATACGCAGTATTTT
CASSQDLASGDTQYF
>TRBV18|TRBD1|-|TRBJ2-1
TGTGCCAGCTCACCTTTCGGGACAGGGGGCCACAATGAGCAGTTCTTC
CASSPFGTGGHNEQFF
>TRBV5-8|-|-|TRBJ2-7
TGTGCCAGCAGCTTCATTCCCGCTGGGGGGTATACCTACGAGCAGTACTTC
CASSFIPAGGYTYEQYF
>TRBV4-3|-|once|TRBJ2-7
TGCGCCAGCAGCACCTTCCCCTCCTACGAGCAGTACTTC
CASSTFPSYEQYF
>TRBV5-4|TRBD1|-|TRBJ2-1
TGTGCCAGCAGCTGGGACAGGGGCATGTACAATGAGCAGTTCTTC
CASSWDRGMYNEQFF
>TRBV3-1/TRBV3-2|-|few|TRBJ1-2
TGTGCCAGCAGCCAGATAGTAAGCTATGGCTACACCTTC
CASSQIVSYGYTF
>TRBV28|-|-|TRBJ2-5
TGTGCCAGCAGTTCACGGGACGTCCAGCAGACCCAGTACTTC
CASSSRDVQQTQYF
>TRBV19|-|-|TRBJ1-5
TGTGCCAGTAGCGGGACGGCCTCTCGGCAGCCCCAGCATTTT
CASSGTASRQPQHF
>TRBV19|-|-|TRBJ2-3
TGTGCCAGTAGTATAGGGGCTGAAGGAGATACGCAGTATTTT
CASSIGAEGDTQYF
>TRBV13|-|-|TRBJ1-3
TGTGCCAGCAGCTTAGTGAGGGTCTCTGGAAACACCATATATTTT
CASSLVRVSGNTIYF
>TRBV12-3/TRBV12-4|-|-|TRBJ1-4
TGTGCCAGCAGTTTTCATCAGGGGGAAAAACTGTTTTTT
CASSFHQGEKLFF
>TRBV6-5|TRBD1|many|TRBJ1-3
TGTGCCAGCAGCCTTTCCGCGGACAGGCCGGATTTT
CASSLSADRPDF
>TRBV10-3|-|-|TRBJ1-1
TGTGCCATCAGTGAAGGGCAGTACACTGAAGCTTTCTTT
CAISEGQYTEAFF
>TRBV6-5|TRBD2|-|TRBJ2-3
TGTGCCAGCTCTATTCAGCGGGGTAGCACAGATACGCAGTATTTT
CASSIQRGSTDTQYF
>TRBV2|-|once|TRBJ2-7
TGTGCCAGCAGTACTTTCTACGAGCAGTACTTC
CASSTFYEQYF
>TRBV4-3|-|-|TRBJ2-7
TGCGCCAGCAGCCAAGATAGGGGGTACGAGCAGTACTTC
CASSQDRGYEQYF
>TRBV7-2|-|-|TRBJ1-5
TGTGCCAGCAGCTCTCCGGGGGGACAGCCCCAGCATTTT
CASSSPGGQPQHF
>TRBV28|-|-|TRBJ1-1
TGTGCCAGCAGTTCCAGGGTATTAGGAGCTTTCTTT
CASSSRVLGAFF
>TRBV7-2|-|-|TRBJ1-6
TGTGCCAGCAGCCCCAACACGAATTCACCCCTCCACTTT
CASSPNTNSPLHF
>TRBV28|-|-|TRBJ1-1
TGTGCCAGCAGTTTCTTCAATCTGAACACTGAAGCTTTCTTT
CASSFFNLNTEAFF
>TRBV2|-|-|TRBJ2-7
TGTGCCAGCAGTGTTCGCGGAGCGGGCGAGCAGTACTTC
CASSVRGAGEQYF
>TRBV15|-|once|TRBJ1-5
TGTGCCACTTCTACAGCTAGCAATCAGCCCCAGCATTTT
CATSTASNQPQHF
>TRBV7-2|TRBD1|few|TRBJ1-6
TGTGCCAGCAGCTCACGGGACAGGGGGCGAATTTCACCCCTCCACTTT
CASSSRDRGRISPLHF
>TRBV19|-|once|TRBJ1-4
TGTGCCAGTAGTATAAGCGCCACTAATGAAAAACTGTTTTTT
CASSISATNEKLFF
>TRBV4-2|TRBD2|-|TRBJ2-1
TGTGCCAGCAGCCTGACCCTTAGCGGGAGCGACAATGAGCAGTTCTTC
CASSLTLSGSDNEQFF
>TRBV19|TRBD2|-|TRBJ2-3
TGTGCCAGTAGTATGGGGTATTGGGGGGGGAAAGCCACAGATACGCAGTATTTT
CASSMGYWGGKATDTQYF
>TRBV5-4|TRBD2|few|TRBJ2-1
TGTGCCAGCAGCCTGGGACTAGCGGGAGTCGGGTCCTACAATGAGCAGTTCTTC
CASSLGLAGVGSYNEQFF
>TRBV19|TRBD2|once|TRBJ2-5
TGTGCCAGTAGTCCACTAGCGGGGGGGCAAGAGACCCAGTACTTC
CASSPLAGGQETQYF
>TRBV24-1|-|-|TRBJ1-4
TGTGCCACCAGTGGAGGGCCAAAGGAAAAACTGTTTTTT
CATSGGPKEKLFF
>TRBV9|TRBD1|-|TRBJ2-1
TGTGCCAGCAGCTCCCGAACCACAGGGGGTAGTGAGCAGTTCTTC
CASSSRTTGGSEQFF
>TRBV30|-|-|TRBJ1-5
TGTGCCTGGAGTGTACATCCCCGGGGTGGCAATCAGCCCCAGCATTTT
CAWSVHPRGGNQPQHF
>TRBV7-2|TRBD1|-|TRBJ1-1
TGTGCCAGCAGCCTGGGACAGGTTGGCACTGAAGCTTTCTTT
CASSLGQVGTEAFF